These T cell receptor beta chains were read from a single sample in a study of blood T cell repertoires in COVID-19. The table came from immunoSEQ multiplex PCR; TCRdb's copy has only in-frame clones and leaves some out. The sample holds approximately 250,000 clones, roughly 84% seen once. Sequencing was performed on peripheral blood. Source of these receptors: a woman between 35 and 50 years old who had recovered from COVID-19. CDR3s include the opening cysteine and the closing phenylalanine or tryptophan. A D gene is named only where the DNA matches it firmly. The size entry is marked missing in some rows and otherwise reads once, few, many or a size class.

v_gene	j_gene	len	d_gene	abundance	CDR3aa	CDR3nt
TRBV5-1	TRBJ1-2	15	TRBD1	.	CASSLPGTGVNGYTF	TGCGCCAGCAGCTTGCCCGGGACAGGGGTAAATGGCTACACCTTC
TRBV7-9	TRBJ2-1	17	TRBD2	.	CASSRHSGLANYNEQFF	TGTGCCAGCAGCCGCCATTCCGGACTAGCGAACTACAATGAGCAGTTCTTC
TRBV19	TRBJ1-2	12	.	.	CASSLNTYGYTF	TGTGCCAGTAGTCTTAACACCTATGGCTACACCTTC
TRBV24-1	TRBJ1-1	15	.	few	CATSDARGGDTEAFF	TGTGCCACCAGTGATGCCCGCGGGGGGGACACTGAAGCTTTCTTT
TRBV15	TRBJ1-1	15	.	.	CATSREGALNTEAFF	TGTGCCACCAGCAGAGAGGGGGCGCTGAACACTGAAGCTTTCTTT
TRBV5-1	TRBJ2-1	15	TRBD2	.	CASSSSGSSYNEQFF	TGCGCCAGCAGCTCTAGCGGTAGCTCCTACAATGAGCAGTTCTTC
TRBV30	TRBJ1-2	15	TRBD1	.	CASPDRAYPSYGYTF	TGTGCCTCACCGGACAGGGCTTATCCCTCGTATGGCTACACCTTC
TRBV28	TRBJ1-1	13	TRBD1	.	CASSLGQGTEAFF	TGTGCCAGCAGTTTAGGACAGGGAACGGAAGCTTTCTTT
TRBV28	TRBJ1-2	15	TRBD1	.	CASSPGTGFLFGYTF	TGTGCCAGCAGCCCGGGGACAGGGTTTTTGTTTGGCTACACCTTC
TRBV6-5	TRBJ1-5	14	TRBD1	.	CASSYRTGNQPQHF	TGTGCCAGCAGTTACCGGACAGGGAATCAGCCCCAGCATTTT
TRBV24-1	TRBJ2-1	19	TRBD2	.	CATSEGGLAGANSYNEQFF	TGTGCCACCAGTGAAGGGGGGCTAGCGGGGGCCAACTCCTACAATGAGCAGTTCTTC
TRBV6-5	TRBJ2-7	16	TRBD1	.	CASSSPDRFGVYEQYF	TGTGCCAGCAGTTCGCCGGACAGGTTCGGGGTGTACGAGCAGTACTTC
TRBV6-5	TRBJ2-2	14	TRBD1	.	CASSRDRGSWELFF	TGTGCCAGCTCCCGGGACAGGGGATCCTGGGAGCTGTTTTTT
TRBV2	TRBJ1-6	13	.	.	CASSEALRGPLHF	TGTGCCAGCAGTGAAGCACTCAGGGGTCCCCTCCACTTT
TRBV6-5	TRBJ1-4	14	.	.	CASSYVGGGRKLFF	TGTGCCAGCAGTTACGTGGGAGGTGGGCGAAAACTGTTTTTT
TRBV15	TRBJ2-2	16	TRBD1	.	CAIPAPGTGYTGELFF	TGTGCCATACCAGCCCCCGGGACAGGGTACACCGGGGAGCTGTTTTTT
TRBV30	TRBJ2-3	16	TRBD2	.	CAWSSRTSGGTDTQYF	TGTGCCTGGAGTTCAAGGACTAGCGGGGGCACAGATACGCAGTATTTT
TRBV19	TRBJ1-3	14	.	.	CASTPMSSSDTIYF	TGTGCCAGCACCCCAATGTCTTCCTCAGACACCATATATTTT
TRBV10-3	TRBJ2-7	14	.	.	CAISEPRQFSEQYF	TGTGCCATCAGTGAGCCGAGACAGTTTTCCGAGCAGTACTTC
TRBV28	TRBJ2-4	12	.	few	CASSLGANIQYF	TGTGCCAGCAGTTTGGGGGCAAACATTCAGTACTTC
TRBV12-3/TRBV12-4	TRBJ2-1	13	.	.	CASSFPGFNEQFF	TGTGCCAGCAGTTTCCCAGGGTTCAATGAGCAGTTCTTC
TRBV9	TRBJ2-3	13	.	.	CASSPLLKDTQYF	TGTGCCAGCAGCCCGCTCCTAAAAGATACGCAGTATTTT
TRBV19	TRBJ1-5	13	.	.	CASSQQGDQPQHF	TGTGCCAGTAGTCAACAGGGAGATCAGCCCCAGCATTTT
TRBV5-1	TRBJ2-7	16	TRBD1	.	CASSLTWDSPSYEQYF	TGCGCCAGCAGCTTGACCTGGGACAGCCCCAGCTACGAGCAGTACTTC
TRBV5-1	TRBJ2-5	14	TRBD1	.	CASSLAEQGERSNF	TGCGCCAGCAGCTTGGCCGAACAGGGGGAAAGGTCAAACTTC
TRBV5-5	TRBJ1-1	15	.	.	CASSGGDPQNTEAFF	TGTGCCAGCAGCGGGGGGGATCCACAGAACACTGAAGCTTTCTTT
TRBV2	TRBJ2-5	15	TRBD2	.	CASTVSSGGQETQYF	TGTGCCAGCACGGTATCTAGCGGGGGCCAAGAGACCCAGTACTTC
TRBV27	TRBJ1-5	17	TRBD1	.	CASSLYKAGGINQPQHF	TGTGCCAGCAGTTTATACAAGGCAGGGGGTATCAATCAGCCCCAGCATTTT
TRBV19	TRBJ2-7	15	TRBD1	.	CASSWQGAENYEQYF	TGTGCCAGTAGTTGGCAGGGGGCGGAGAACTACGAGCAGTACTTC
TRBV7-2	TRBJ1-5	15	.	.	CASSLVTDSNQPQHF	TGTGCCAGCAGCTTAGTTACAGATAGCAATCAGCCCCAGCATTTT
TRBV7-2	TRBJ2-7	13	.	few	CASSLGRGTEQYF	TGTGCCAGCAGCTTAGGGAGGGGAACCGAGCAGTACTTC
TRBV27	TRBJ2-2	15	TRBD2	.	CASSLYSGGAGELFF	TGTGCCAGCAGTTTATATAGCGGGGGGGCAGGGGAGCTGTTTTTT
TRBV5-4	TRBJ2-6	15	.	.	CASSPNLGQANVLTF	TGTGCCAGCAGCCCCAACTTAGGACAAGCTAACGTCCTGACTTTC
TRBV18	TRBJ1-1	14	.	.	CASSTTVSNTEAFF	TGTGCCAGCTCGACGACAGTTTCGAACACTGAAGCTTTCTTT
TRBV7-3	TRBJ2-2	15	.	.	CASSQSGTGPGELFF	TGTGCCAGCAGCCAAAGCGGGACAGGCCCCGGGGAGCTGTTTTTT
TRBV28	TRBJ2-7	17	.	.	CASWGFRPGHPVEEQYF	TGTGCCAGCTGGGGCTTCCGTCCGGGACACCCTGTAGAGGAGCAGTACTTC
TRBV18	TRBJ1-1	14	.	.	CASSPTTGDTEAFF	TGTGCCAGCTCACCTACGACCGGGGACACTGAAGCTTTCTTT
TRBV2	TRBJ2-1	14	TRBD2	.	CASSEIWDYPEQFF	TGTGCCAGCAGTGAGATCTGGGACTACCCCGAGCAGTTCTTC
TRBV3-1/TRBV3-2	TRBJ1-2	17	.	.	CASSPRPGGVSNYGYTF	TGTGCCAGCAGCCCGCGGCCCGGCGGGGTCTCTAACTATGGCTACACCTTC
TRBV12-3/TRBV12-4	TRBJ2-5	12	.	few	CASSLTGETQYF	TGTGCCAGCAGTTTGACAGGAGAGACCCAGTACTTC
TRBV5-1	TRBJ2-2	15	TRBD1	.	CASSTWTGNTGELFF	TGCGCCAGCAGCACATGGACAGGGAACACCGGGGAGCTGTTTTTT
TRBV5-1	TRBJ1-1	13	.	.	CASSDTGLAEAFF	TGCGCCAGCAGCGACACAGGGCTCGCTGAAGCTTTCTTT
TRBV10-3	TRBJ2-3	16	TRBD2	.	CAISVGSGGGTDTQYF	TGTGCCATCAGTGTTGGTAGCGGGGGTGGCACAGATACGCAGTATTTT
TRBV6-5	TRBJ1-2	15	TRBD1	.	CASSSIQTGKYGYTF	TGTGCCAGCAGTTCGATCCAGACAGGGAAGTATGGCTACACCTTC
TRBV19	TRBJ1-5	16	.	many	CASSRWGGRSNQPQHF	TGTGCCAGTAGTAGGTGGGGGGGACGAAGCAATCAGCCCCAGCATTTT
TRBV29-1	TRBJ1-2	13	TRBD1	many	CSGETGDNYGYTF	TGCAGCGGTGAAACAGGGGATAACTATGGCTACACCTTC
TRBV19	TRBJ2-7	14	TRBD1	.	CASSPRGQTYEQYF	TGTGCCAGTAGCCCCAGGGGACAGACCTACGAGCAGTACTTC
TRBV7-7	TRBJ2-3	13	.	.	CASSLVTADTQYF	TGTGCCAGCAGCTTAGTGACAGCAGATACGCAGTATTTT
TRBV13	TRBJ2-7	14	TRBD2	.	CASGSSGATYEQYF	TGTGCCAGCGGATCTAGCGGGGCCACCTACGAGCAGTACTTC
TRBV19	TRBJ2-6	13	.	once	CASSAGGANVLTF	TGTGCCAGTAGTGCGGGGGGGGCCAACGTCCTGACTTTC
TRBV5-6	TRBJ1-4	13	TRBD1	.	CASSRGGHEKLFF	TGTGCCAGCAGCCGAGGGGGCCATGAAAAACTGTTTTTT